This T cell receptor beta chain was obtained from a study of PD-1 blockade in mismatch repair-deficient tumors. Repertoires were generated with immunoSEQ multiplex PCR, while TCRdb's copy carries only in-frame clones and drops some. The sample carries 15,000 to 25,000 clones, around 80% recorded once. All patients were mismatch repair deficient, assessed by either PCR or immunohistochemistry. TCR sequencing covered a few patients who responded to pembrolizumab. This CDR3 contains 18 residues. The germline V gene has CDR1 MGHRA and CDR2 YSYEKL. The V end was cut by 2 bases, the J end by 0 bases, with 14 bases between.

Sample: PBMCs, taken 52 weeks after starting pembrolizumab. The chain has TRBV4-1 and TRBJ2-6, with D hard to call. This receptor was taken from an adult with mismatch repair-deficient cancer. This CDR3 reads CASSQSVTVGSGANVLTF. In DNA, the CDR3 is TGCGCCAGCAGCCAATCGGTCACCGTTGGCTCTGGGGCCAACGTCCTGACTTTC.